This is a list of T cell receptor beta chains from one sample in a study of cytomegalovirus exposure and HLA in healthy donors. The method was immunoSEQ multiplex PCR; TCRdb's version includes in-frame clones alone and lacks a portion of them. The sample records 200,000 to 250,000 clones, approximately 84% being singletons. Sequenced sample: PBMCs. Source of these receptors: a woman in her forties in good health and CMV-seronegative. Each CDR3 is given with its conserved first and last residue. The order of the fields is CDR3 protein, clone size, J gene, V gene. A clone size is listed for some rows: how often the clone was seen (once, few, many), or a class if it is expanded.

CDR3 protein: CAWSAGPYEQYF; clone size: -; J gene: TRBJ2-7; V gene: TRBV30
CDR3 protein: CATSRDYGGQPQHF; clone size: -; J gene: TRBJ1-5; V gene: TRBV15
CDR3 protein: CASSLLQASSYNEQFF; clone size: -; J gene: TRBJ2-1; V gene: TRBV7-9
CDR3 protein: CASSQQGGEYGYTF; clone size: once; J gene: TRBJ1-2; V gene: TRBV5-1
CDR3 protein: CASSFPQGDGYTF; clone size: -; J gene: TRBJ1-2; V gene: TRBV5-6
CDR3 protein: CASRDRGFLSLHF; clone size: -; J gene: TRBJ1-6; V gene: TRBV2
CDR3 protein: CASSIGRGTVLNQPQHF; clone size: once; J gene: TRBJ1-5; V gene: TRBV19
CDR3 protein: CASSPWENSPLHF; clone size: -; J gene: TRBJ1-6; V gene: TRBV18
CDR3 protein: CASSHLASPGNTIYF; clone size: -; J gene: TRBJ1-3; V gene: TRBV7-8
CDR3 protein: CAWSAGGYGYTF; clone size: -; J gene: TRBJ1-2; V gene: TRBV30
CDR3 protein: CASTLRAGELFF; clone size: few; J gene: TRBJ2-2; V gene: TRBV2
CDR3 protein: CASTVNSNQPQHF; clone size: -; J gene: TRBJ1-5; V gene: TRBV6-1
CDR3 protein: CASMGRANYGYTF; clone size: -; J gene: TRBJ1-2; V gene: TRBV28
CDR3 protein: CASSFTGVSHEQYF; clone size: -; J gene: TRBJ2-7; V gene: TRBV5-4
CDR3 protein: CASSFRGTGGNDEQFF; clone size: -; J gene: TRBJ2-1; V gene: TRBV9
CDR3 protein: CASTTHGFSGYTF; clone size: -; J gene: TRBJ1-2; V gene: TRBV19
CDR3 protein: CASSLGGSHHTEAFF; clone size: -; J gene: TRBJ1-1; V gene: TRBV7-6
CDR3 protein: CASSQGAHSYNSPLHF; clone size: -; J gene: TRBJ1-6; V gene: TRBV9
CDR3 protein: CASRIPGAKSYEQYF; clone size: -; J gene: TRBJ2-7; V gene: TRBV11-2
CDR3 protein: CASSPRTGEVNYGYTF; clone size: -; J gene: TRBJ1-2; V gene: TRBV25-1
CDR3 protein: CASSPTSGGAMNEQFF; clone size: -; J gene: TRBJ2-1; V gene: TRBV13
CDR3 protein: CSVKLGEADPLHF; clone size: once; J gene: TRBJ1-6; V gene: TRBV29-1
CDR3 protein: CASSIVGGTGLVYGYTF; clone size: few; J gene: TRBJ1-2; V gene: TRBV19
CDR3 protein: CASSSTSGVYPLETQYF; clone size: -; J gene: TRBJ2-5; V gene: TRBV27
CDR3 protein: CASSSDIIMNTEAFF; clone size: -; J gene: TRBJ1-1; V gene: TRBV5-4
CDR3 protein: CASSREGQQYGYTF; clone size: -; J gene: TRBJ1-2; V gene: TRBV5-1
CDR3 protein: CAMGPRSYEQYF; clone size: -; J gene: TRBJ2-7; V gene: TRBV10-3
CDR3 protein: CASSPPGAGETQYF; clone size: -; J gene: TRBJ2-5; V gene: TRBV18
CDR3 protein: CASSSVTGGNSPLHF; clone size: -; J gene: TRBJ1-6; V gene: TRBV6-5
CDR3 protein: CASSPELAGDEQFF; clone size: -; J gene: TRBJ2-1; V gene: TRBV7-7
CDR3 protein: CASSPTGVSYNEQFF; clone size: -; J gene: TRBJ2-1; V gene: TRBV5-5
CDR3 protein: CASSFTGGTQETQYF; clone size: -; J gene: TRBJ2-5; V gene: TRBV5-1
CDR3 protein: CASSRQGRDTEAFF; clone size: -; J gene: TRBJ1-1; V gene: TRBV6-5
CDR3 protein: CASSSRPGDQPQHF; clone size: -; J gene: TRBJ1-5; V gene: TRBV28
CDR3 protein: CASSFAGPPGANVLTF; clone size: -; J gene: TRBJ2-6; V gene: TRBV19
CDR3 protein: CASSYRDSYTDTQYF; clone size: -; J gene: TRBJ2-3; V gene: TRBV11-3
CDR3 protein: CASSFDRNQPQHF; clone size: few; J gene: TRBJ1-5; V gene: TRBV5-1
CDR3 protein: CASSYGGGTDTQYF; clone size: -; J gene: TRBJ2-3; V gene: TRBV6-6
CDR3 protein: CASSSAGGLQYF; clone size: -; J gene: TRBJ2-3; V gene: TRBV7-2
CDR3 protein: CASSLMTSGDTGELFF; clone size: -; J gene: TRBJ2-2; V gene: TRBV7-9
CDR3 protein: CASSYGGTGVYEQYF; clone size: -; J gene: TRBJ2-7; V gene: TRBV6-5
CDR3 protein: CAWNEGTPYEQYF; clone size: -; J gene: TRBJ2-7; V gene: TRBV30
CDR3 protein: CASSQIPTGGAYEQYF; clone size: -; J gene: -; V gene: TRBV4-1
CDR3 protein: CASSWGTSGDNEQFF; clone size: once; J gene: TRBJ2-1; V gene: TRBV5-4
CDR3 protein: CASSYGGGQGVYEQYF; clone size: -; J gene: TRBJ2-7; V gene: TRBV5-1
CDR3 protein: CSLKGGHSSAQGLEFF; clone size: few; J gene: TRBJ2-1; V gene: TRBV29-1
CDR3 protein: CASSHRGGLFEQYF; clone size: -; J gene: -; V gene: TRBV4-2
CDR3 protein: CASNAGERYGYTF; clone size: -; J gene: TRBJ1-2; V gene: TRBV2
CDR3 protein: CASSLGHLSNSPLHF; clone size: -; J gene: TRBJ1-6; V gene: TRBV7-2
CDR3 protein: CASSSIGGANSPLHF; clone size: once; J gene: TRBJ1-6; V gene: TRBV7-9
CDR3 protein: CASSVVGGAPNEQFF; clone size: -; J gene: TRBJ2-1; V gene: TRBV9